The T cell receptor beta chain described here comes from a study of preoperative IRX-2 immunotherapy in early breast cancer. The protocol was immunoSEQ multiplex PCR, while the TCRdb copy is restricted to in-frame clones and leaves out a portion. The table includes 2,500 to 4,000 clones, 78% detected once. Germline V gives CDR1 MNHGY, CDR2 SAAAGT. The length of the CDR3 is 12 residues. Losses at the gene ends were 6 bases for V and 7 bases for J; bases not matched to a gene: 2. Regarding treatment: preoperative locoregional IRX-2 cytokine immunotherapy. Preoperative locoregional IRX-2 cytokine immunotherapy was tested in the phase Ib source study.

The source was tumor tissue, collected after IRX-2 immunotherapy. The V call is TRBV6-8, the J call TRBJ2-2, with 7 bases fitting TRBD1. The origin of this receptor is a human donor with breast cancer. As DNA, the CDR3 is TGTGCCAGCAGAAGACAGGGCGGGGAGCTGTTTTTT. Its protein product is CASRRQGGELFF.